This T cell receptor beta chain originates from a study of shared clonotypes between healthy human individuals (dated by TCRdb to about 2020). The study in broad terms: Three men and two women, aged 18 to 49 years, made up the cohort. Per donor, three plates each were used for CD4 naive and CD4 memory, two for CD8 naive, and one for CD8 memory. To increase sequencing depth and limit assay-specific biases, TCR repertoire library preparation and sequencing were carried out by different laboratories using diverse techniques. Each donor's leukapheresis produced roughly between roughly 0.94 and 9.5 billion PBMCs. To estimate repertoire size and how much clonotype sharing occurs between individuals, the study deeply sequenced the blood TCR repertoires of roughly 5 healthy adults. Findings and caveats that apply to the study as a whole: Compared with non-shared clonotypes, the clonotypes found in all four sorted-subset donors had higher generation probabilities. Sharing across several donors was observed for around 5% of naive CD4, less than 4% of naive CD8, over 2% of memory CD4, and around 0.4% of memory CD8 clonotypes. Estimated clonotype richness was generally larger for naive than for memory subsets. Incomplete sequencing was indicated by rarefaction of sorted-subset datasets, despite the large sequencing depth. Because the study included a small number of donors, the genetic and exposure-history diversity represented was limited. Based on pairwise subsampling, the degree of clonotype sharing among donors was expected to be affected by sequencing depth. Sampling was restricted to blood, and TCR repertoires in tissue are likely to differ from TCR repertoires in blood.

Using the deep immunoSEQ assay, TCR CDR3 regions were amplified from genomic DNA by multiplex PCR. Genomic DNA extracted from each cell subset was distributed evenly over all wells of several immunoSEQ 96-well plates, and each plate served as one replicate. Each replicate PCR for sorted subsets received around 200 ng genomic DNA, equal to 28,000 or so T cell genomes. Purified libraries were quantified with a Qubit 3.0 fluorometer, sized on a Bioanalyzer 2100, and re-quantified with the KAPA Library Quantification kit. A separate single-read 150-cycle Illumina NextSeq 550 flow cell was used to sequence each immunoSEQ 96-well plate. The authors processed their data as follows. Because the immunoSEQ output included only junctional sequences and no quality scores, the filtering could not be the same as the filtering used for full-length reads. Sequences were annotated with PyIR, a Python wrapper for IgBLAST v1.9, and V/J genes and CDR3 were assigned using IMGT germline references. Any read was removed if the V/J assignment was weak (E-value above 1e-6), the CDR3 was missing, or the read contained stop codons, out-of-frame junctions, or ambiguous translated residues. V3J clonotypes were defined as sequences sharing the same inferred V gene, J gene, and CDR3 amino acid sequence. Percentage overlap between repertoires was calculated by dividing the number of shared unique clonotypes by the size of the smaller repertoire. Three approaches were used to assess repertoire richness: RTK rarefaction, the Chao1 estimator, and Recon v2.1 estimates of unobserved clonotypes. For all TCRbeta clonotypes obtained by the gDNA method from several donors, generation probabilities were computed with OLGA. Here the immuneACCESS table is served through TCRdb, limited to in-frame sequences with V and J called. Missing clones are a known gap in these copies; in checked studies unresolved V genes cover under half, and the rest lacks a known reason. Clonal size and the V and J genes are those of that table, whereas D and trimming came from the DNA. Recorded for this sample are more than 2,000,000 clones; more than 85% of them occurred a single time. Clones ranked in the top ten supply about 0.39% of the sample.

This clone showed up just once. Its antigen is still unknown. Base quality data are lacking; no much larger clone is found one base away. The donors were healthy, HIV-negative adults with no recently reported acute infections or vaccinations. Every donor was a Caucasian adult residing in Nashville, Tennessee, USA. Magnetic negative selection was used to enrich CD4+ T cells, after which naive cells were positively selected on CD45RA and the negative fraction became the memory subset. Blood was collected by leukapheresis, and PBMCs were isolated by Ficoll-Histopaque density gradient centrifugation and then cryopreserved in liquid nitrogen vapor phase. Analytical flow cytometry was used to check the purity and quantity of every magnetically sorted T cell population. Genomic DNA was isolated from every sorted fraction and measured by UV absorbance on a Nanodrop 2000c. From its cysteine to its phenylalanine, the CDR3 spans 14 amino acids. Kept here is only the CDR3 DNA, which spans 42 bases and is read in frame from base 1. V sheds 2 bases and J sheds 1 base, leaving 6 bases between their ends. For CDR1 and CDR2, the germline V gene (reference sequence) lists MNHEY and SMNVEV.

The material sequenced was naive CD4+ T cells from PBMCs. The sample's cell subset or site, from its label and the paper: CD45RA+ positively selected. The TCR comes from a man aged 18 to 30 in good health. Some clones in this sample may be carry-over from other donors' samples. The rearrangement combines TRBV27 with TRBJ2-1, with no confidently assigned D gene. The CDR3 here reads CASSLRVSYNEQFF. The DNA sequence is TGTGCCAGCAGTTTACGGGTGTCCTACAATGAGCAGTTCTTC.